The 12 T cell receptor beta chains presented below share a single source sample, sequenced in a study of CD4 T cells in relation to SARS-CoV-2 and coronaviruses. Before the COVID-19 pandemic, during about 2010-2018, CD4+ T cells were taken from unexposed donors. Using immunoSEQ multiplex PCR, the repertoire was profiled, and TCRdb retains in-frame clones only, with some absent. The sample includes some 68,000 clones, approximately 95% of them seen just once. Sequencing was performed on naive CD4+ T cells from PBMCs. The subset here: naive CD4+ T cells isolated by negative enrichment. The receptors shown here come from a human donor in good health.

The genes are TRBV19 and TRBJ2-7; D unresolved. The V end lost 0 bases, the J end lost 4 bases, and 7 bases lay between the germline ends. Germline assignment: CDR1 LNHDA and CDR2 SQIVND (reference sequence). This CDR3 spans 13 amino acids. The CDR3 region has the DNA TGTGCCAGTAGTATAGATTCGACGTACGAGCAGTACTTC. It specifies CASSIDSTYEQYF.

CDR3 nucleotides: TGTGCCAGCAGCGTGGGTACCAGATCCTATGGCTACACCTTC. Translation gives CASSVGTRSYGYTF. The chain employs TRBV9 and TRBJ1-2, with unresolved D. The V end was cut by 2 bases, the J end by 4 bases, with 12 bases between. The CDR3 runs to 14 residues. Per germline, CDR1 SGDLS and CDR2 YYNGEE.

This clone was recorded a few times. The V and J genes are TRBV19 and TRBJ2-2; 8 bases agree with TRBD1. The J segment lost 7 bases and the V segment lost 8 bases, leaving 9 bases of the junction unmatched. Germline CDR1 and CDR2: LNHDA and SQIVND (reference sequence). The CDR3 runs to 14 residues. CDR3 sequence: CASGRQGANGELFF. The CDR3 DNA reads as TGTGCCAGTGGCCGCCAGGGGGCGAACGGGGAGCTGTTTTTT.

The sample holds one count of this clone. The CDR3 coding sequence is TGTGCCAGCATGAGGGTAGCGGGCAATCACAATGAGCAGTTCTTC. Translation: CASMRVAGNHNEQFF. The chain links TRBV27 to TRBJ2-1; 7 bases map to TRBD2. V lost 7 bases, J lost 5 bases, and 11 bases stayed unmatched. This CDR3 contains 15 residues. Germline V gene data show CDR1 as MNHEY and CDR2 as SMNVEV (reference sequence).

The chain employs TRBV30 and TRBJ1-4, with TRBD1 matching over 10 bases. J lost 5 bases, V lost 5 bases, and 8 bases had no gene match. In germline, CDR1 is GTSNPN, CDR2 SVGIG (reference sequence). The CDR3 length is 15 residues. CDR3 coding DNA: TGTGCCTGGGATTGGGGACAGGGGAAAAATGAAAAACTGTTTTTT. Its protein is CAWDWGQGKNEKLFF.

CDR3 amino acids: CASRGQSVTDTQYF. The CDR3 nucleotides are TGTGCCAGCAGGGGACAATCCGTTACAGATACGCAGTATTTT. The chain recombines TRBV6-6 with TRBJ2-3, with D possibly being TRBD1 (6 bases). This CDR3 region has 14 residues. Germline V gives CDR1 MNHNY, CDR2 SVGAGI (reference sequence). V gave up 6 bases and J gave up 3 bases, with 13 bases separating them.

The chain couples TRBV5-6 to TRBJ1-4; 9 bases align to TRBD1. The CDR3 extends over 13 amino acids. The germline CDR1 and CDR2 sequences are SGHDT and YYEEEE. V trimming: 4 bases; J trimming: 10 bases; junction bases outside the gene matches: 5. CDR3 in DNA: TGTGCCAGCAGCCGGACAGGGGATCGAAAACTGTTTTTT. The encoded protein is CASSRTGDRKLFF.

Here the CDR3 reads CASSLTAYNEQFF. The CDR3 DNA sequence: TGTGCCAGCAGCTTGACAGCCTACAATGAGCAGTTCTTC. The rearrangement links TRBV5-4 to TRBJ2-1, with unresolved D. Germline CDR1 reads SGHNT; CDR2 reads YYREEE (reference sequence). The CDR3 has 13 amino acids. Trimming stripped 1 base from V and 2 bases from J, with 4 bases between.

The rearrangement uses TRBV3-1 (or the pseudogene TRBV3-2) and TRBJ1-1, with a tentative D call TRBD1 (5 bases). The CDR3 has 14 residues. The ends were cut back, 5 bases at V and 6 bases at J, with 16 bases in the middle. The V gene's germline CDR1 is LGHDT and CDR2 YNNKEL (reference sequence). The CDR3 bases are TGTGCCAGCAGCGACCTTGGGGAGGGGTCTGAAGCTTTCTTT. Translating it yields CASSDLGEGSEAFF.

The V call is TRBV27, the J call TRBJ2-5, with 7 bases matching TRBD2. The CDR3 is 14 residues long. The V and J ends lost 3 bases and 0 bases, in that order; junction bases with no gene match: 1. Germline assignment: CDR1 MNHEY and CDR2 SMNVEV (reference sequence). The CDR3 DNA sequence: TGTGCCAGCAGTTTTGGGACTAACCAAGAGACCCAGTACTTC. Encoded protein: CASSFGTNQETQYF.

The chain couples TRBV3-1 (or the pseudogene TRBV3-2) to TRBJ2-7; TRBD2 matches 8 bases. Trimming cost V 4 bases and J 6 bases; bases outside gene matches: 8. CDR1 and CDR2 from the germline V gene are LGHDT and YNNKEL (reference sequence). The CDR3 sequence is 14 residues long. CDR3: CASSPSGGIREQYF. The DNA of the CDR3 is TGTGCCAGCAGCCCCAGCGGGGGCATTCGCGAGCAGTACTTC.

The rearrangement joins TRBV18 to TRBJ2-3, with unresolved D. Germline CDR1 KGHSH, CDR2 LQKENI. Trimming left V 0 bases short and J 3 bases short, with 4 bases between. The CDR3 spans 13 residues. CDR3 DNA sequence: TGTGCCAGCTCACCACCTGGGACAGATACGCAGTATTTT. This encodes CASSPPGTDTQYF. Filled out from reference TRBV18 and TRBJ2-3, the complete variable domain reads NAGVMQNPRHLVRRRGQEARLRCSPMKGHSHVYWYRQLPEEGLKFMVYLQKENIIDESGMPKERFSAEFPKEGPSILRIQQVVRGDSAAYFCASSPPGTDTQYFGPGTRLTVL.